The sequence of this T cell receptor beta chain was determined in a study of shared clonotypes between healthy human individuals. Study results and limitations: It was observed that 5% to 6% of naive CD4 clonotypes were shared across a handful of donors. The diversity represented, both genetic and in exposure history, was limited by few donors. Relative to memory subsets, naive subsets generally showed larger estimated richness.

As to this clone: Its antigen is not known.

Assay: immunoSEQ multiplex PCR; the TCRdb copy retains only in-frame clones and omits some. The data show under 2.5 million clones, about nine tenths seen once. Germline V gene sequence: CDR1 LGHNA, CDR2 YNFKEQ. Trimming removed 1 base from V and 9 bases from J, with 16 bases in between. CDR3 length: 15 residues. All the donors were Caucasian adults who lived in Nashville, Tennessee. The sequenced sample consisted of naive CD4+ T cells from PBMCs. The subset denotes: CD45RA+ positively selected. The J gene is TRBJ2-1, the V gene TRBV4-2; D possibly corresponds to TRBD2 (5 bases). The sequence was obtained from a man between 18 and 29 years old in good health. Some clones in this sample may be carry-over from other donors' samples. The CDR3 spells CASSQVTARASEQFF. The DNA for the CDR3 is TGTGCCAGCAGCCAAGTAACAGCGAGGGCAAGTGAGCAGTTCTTC.